The clone carrying this T cell receptor (beta chain) was counted between two and nine times. Its target is not known. As it was prepared, the TCRbeta library received unique molecular identifiers. Each CDR3 protein is one row after TCRdb ran MiXCR on the PCR reads. The repertoire holds a few hundred thousand distinct CDR3 sequences, with about 26% as singletons. The source of the sample is a study of T-cell reconstitution after alpha-beta-depleted transplantation in children. Study-level results: One year after transplant, T-cell counts and diversity came mostly from newly produced T cells. The origin of alpha-beta T cells about two months after transplant was reportedly several hundred expanded graft clones.

CDR3 size: 16 residues. Germline CDR1 and CDR2: MNHNS and SASEGT. V lost 0 bases and J lost 3; bases outside the gene matches: 0. The chain joins TRBV6-1 to TRBJ2-7; TRBD2 aligns across 15 bases. The sample consisted of PBMCs, taken before TCRalphabeta/CD19-depleted stem cell transplant. This TCR came from a girl aged 2 to 9 with Fanconi anemia, due to receive a stem cell transplant. The CDR3 here is CASSEAGLAGGYEQYF. In DNA, the CDR3 is TGTGCCAGCAGTGAAGCGGGACTAGCGGGAGGCTACGAGCAGTACTTC.